The sequence of this T cell receptor beta chain was determined in a study of T cells in Graves' hyperthyroidism and ophthalmopathy. The V and J ends lost 3 bases and 0 bases respectively, with 12 bases between them. This CDR3 has 16 amino acids. Broader study findings: Blood held most thyroid clonotypes expanded above 0.001 frequency.

From RNA transcripts, TCR beta CDR3 regions were amplified. First-round RT-PCR targeting the TCR CDR3 was performed with the HTBI primer set. TCRdb reprocessed the multiplex PCR reads with MiXCR, giving one entry per CDR3 protein. This sample has fewer than 550,000 distinct CDR3 sequences, with 15% to 18% found just once. As to this clonotype: Its antigen is not known.

The V gene is TRBV12-3 or TRBV12-4, the J gene TRBJ2-4; D is uncertain. What was sequenced was blood. The clonotype comes from a woman aged 18-29 years with Graves' hyperthyroidism. CDR3 in DNA: TGTGCCAGCAGTTTGATGGTCGATTTAGCCAAAAACATTCAGTACTTC. Its translation: CASSLMVDLAKNIQYF.